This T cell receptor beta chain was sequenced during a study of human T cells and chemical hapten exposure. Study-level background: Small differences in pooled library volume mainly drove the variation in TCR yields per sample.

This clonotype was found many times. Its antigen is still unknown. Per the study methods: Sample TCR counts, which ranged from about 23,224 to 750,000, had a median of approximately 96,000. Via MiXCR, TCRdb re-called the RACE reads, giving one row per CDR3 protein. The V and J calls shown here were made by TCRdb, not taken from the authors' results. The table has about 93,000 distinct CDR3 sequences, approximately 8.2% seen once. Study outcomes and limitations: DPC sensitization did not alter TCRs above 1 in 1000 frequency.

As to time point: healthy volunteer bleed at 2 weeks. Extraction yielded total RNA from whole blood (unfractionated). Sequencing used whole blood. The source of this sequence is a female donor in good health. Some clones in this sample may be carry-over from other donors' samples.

CDR3 in amino acids: CASSTQGSGANVLTF. The CDR3 region has the DNA TGTGCCAGCAGTACCCAGGGGTCTGGGGCCAACGTCCTGACTTTC. This sequence joins TRBV28 and TRBJ2-6; a weak D match, TRBD1 (6 bases). CDR1 is MDHEN and CDR2 is SYDVKM in the germline V gene. V dropped 5 bases and J dropped 1 base, with 9 bases sitting between them. CDR3 length equals 15 residues.